Presented here are 2 T cell receptor beta chains from one specimen sequenced in a study of T cells in localized non-small cell lung cancer. This table comes from immunoSEQ multiplex PCR, and its TCRdb copy is limited to in-frame clones, with some not included. The table records some 53,000 clones, 75% to 90% of them present only once. Sequencing used peripheral blood, obtained before any cancer treatment. The receptors derive from a male donor aged 60 or over with stage III squamous cell lung carcinoma.

This rearrangement joins TRBV5-1 to TRBJ1-1; 8 positions match TRBD1. The V and J ends lost 3 bases and 6 bases, in that order; junction bases with no gene match: 7. This CDR3 is 14 amino acids long. CDR1 is SGHRS and CDR2 is YFSETQ in the germline V gene. The CDR3 nucleotides read TGCGCCAGCAGCTCGGACAGGGCCCAGGCTGAAGCTTTCTTT. The encoded protein is CASSSDRAQAEAFF.

The chain has TRBV7-7 and TRBJ2-7; no clear D. This CDR3 spans 13 amino acids. The V end lost 5 bases, the J end lost 3 bases, and 11 bases lay between the germline ends. From germline, CDR1 is SSHAT and CDR2 FNYEAQ (reference sequence). CDR3 in DNA: TGTGCCAGCAGCCCTAGTGGCGTCTACGAGCAGTACTTC. As protein: CASSPSGVYEQYF.